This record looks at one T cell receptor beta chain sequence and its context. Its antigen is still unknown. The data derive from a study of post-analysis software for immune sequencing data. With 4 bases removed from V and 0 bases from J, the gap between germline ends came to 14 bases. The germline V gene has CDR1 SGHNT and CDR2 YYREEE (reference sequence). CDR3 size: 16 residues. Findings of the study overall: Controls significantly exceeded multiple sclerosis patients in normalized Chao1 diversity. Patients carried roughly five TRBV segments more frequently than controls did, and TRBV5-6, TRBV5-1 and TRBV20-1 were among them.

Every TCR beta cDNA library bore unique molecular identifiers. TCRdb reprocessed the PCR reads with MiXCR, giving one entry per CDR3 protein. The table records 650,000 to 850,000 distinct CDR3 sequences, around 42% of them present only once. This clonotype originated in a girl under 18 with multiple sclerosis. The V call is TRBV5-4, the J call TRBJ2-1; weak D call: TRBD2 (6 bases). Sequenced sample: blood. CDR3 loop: CASSTYSGSSYNEQFF. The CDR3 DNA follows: TGTGCCAGCAGCACTTATAGCGGTAGCTCCTACAATGAGCAGTTCTTC.